Listed below are T cell receptor beta chains from one sample, sequenced in a study of blood T cell repertoires in COVID-19. Method: immunoSEQ multiplex PCR; TCRdb's copy keeps in-frame clones and lacks some. Here the sample spans tens of thousands of clones, more than 75% being singletons. Sequenced input: peripheral blood. The receptors were sampled from a woman aged 70 to 79 with acute or convalescent COVID-19. CDR3s include the opening cysteine and the closing phenylalanine or tryptophan. D genes are given only for firm matches. Clone size, where shown, is once, few, many, or a class for clones that have expanded.

D gene: TRBD2; clone size: NA; J gene: TRBJ2-3; V gene: TRBV28; CDR3 protein: CASSLPTSGRTDTDTQYF; CDR3 DNA: TGTGCCAGCAGCTTACCGACTAGCGGGAGGACGGACACAGATACGCAGTATTTT
D gene: NA; clone size: few; J gene: TRBJ2-2; V gene: TRBV5-1; CDR3 protein: CASSLDGTPGAGELFF; CDR3 DNA: TGCGCCAGCAGCTTGGACGGGACACCCGGTGCCGGGGAGCTGTTTTTT
D gene: TRBD2; clone size: NA; J gene: TRBJ2-3; V gene: TRBV27; CDR3 protein: CASSFRLAGGLDTQYF; CDR3 DNA: TGTGCCAGCAGTTTCAGACTAGCGGGGGGGCTAGATACGCAGTATTTT
D gene: NA; clone size: NA; J gene: TRBJ1-1; V gene: TRBV11-2; CDR3 protein: CASSLVGRFTEAFF; CDR3 DNA: TGTGCCAGCAGCTTAGTGGGGAGGTTCACTGAAGCTTTCTTT
D gene: TRBD1; clone size: NA; J gene: TRBJ1-2; V gene: TRBV3-1/TRBV3-2; CDR3 protein: CASSQDSQGSYGYTF; CDR3 DNA: TGTGCCAGCAGCCAAGATTCACAGGGGAGCTATGGCTACACCTTC
D gene: NA; clone size: NA; J gene: TRBJ1-1; V gene: TRBV29-1; CDR3 protein: CSVEVGGGAFF; CDR3 DNA: TGCAGCGTTGAAGTAGGGGGTGGTGCTTTCTTT
D gene: TRBD1; clone size: NA; J gene: TRBJ2-4; V gene: TRBV7-9; CDR3 protein: CASSFGTGGYIQYF; CDR3 DNA: TGTGCCAGCAGCTTTGGGACAGGGGGATACATTCAGTACTTC
D gene: NA; clone size: NA; J gene: TRBJ1-1; V gene: TRBV7-2; CDR3 protein: CASSLERGTEAFF; CDR3 DNA: TGTGCCAGCAGCTTAGAGAGGGGGACTGAAGCTTTCTTT
D gene: TRBD2; clone size: NA; J gene: TRBJ2-5; V gene: TRBV13; CDR3 protein: CASSPLLGGRETQYF; CDR3 DNA: TGTGCCAGCAGCCCCCTATTGGGCGGGAGGGAGACCCAGTACTTC
D gene: TRBD2; clone size: NA; J gene: TRBJ2-1; V gene: TRBV19; CDR3 protein: CASSIDSGGAVYNEQFF; CDR3 DNA: TGTGCCAGTAGTATAGACAGCGGGGGGGCCGTCTACAATGAGCAGTTCTTC
D gene: NA; clone size: NA; J gene: TRBJ2-2; V gene: TRBV6-5; CDR3 protein: CASNFGVNTGELFF; CDR3 DNA: TGTGCCAGCAATTTCGGGGTGAACACCGGGGAGCTGTTTTTT
D gene: TRBD1; clone size: NA; J gene: TRBJ2-1; V gene: TRBV11-3; CDR3 protein: CASSLETGFYNEQFF; CDR3 DNA: TGTGCCAGCAGCTTAGAGACAGGGTTTTACAATGAGCAGTTCTTC
D gene: TRBD2; clone size: NA; J gene: TRBJ2-3; V gene: TRBV9; CDR3 protein: CASSVGSGGSTDTQYF; CDR3 DNA: TGTGCCAGCAGCGTAGGGAGCGGGGGGAGCACAGATACGCAGTATTTT
D gene: TRBD2; clone size: NA; J gene: TRBJ2-2; V gene: TRBV4-3; CDR3 protein: CASSQTLGLAGAGTGELFF; CDR3 DNA: TGCGCCAGCAGCCAAACTTTAGGACTAGCGGGAGCCGGGACCGGGGAGCTGTTTTTT
D gene: NA; clone size: NA; J gene: TRBJ2-3; V gene: TRBV9; CDR3 protein: CASSVAGDSRNWDTQYF; CDR3 DNA: TGTGCCAGCAGCGTAGCGGGAGACTCGAGAAACTGGGATACGCAGTATTTT
D gene: NA; clone size: NA; J gene: TRBJ1-2; V gene: TRBV7-6; CDR3 protein: CASSFYSAGALPYGYTF; CDR3 DNA: TGTGCCAGCAGCTTCTATAGTGCAGGGGCACTACCCTATGGCTACACCTTC
D gene: NA; clone size: NA; J gene: TRBJ1-1; V gene: TRBV25-1; CDR3 protein: CASSETGNGNTEAFF; CDR3 DNA: TGTGCCAGCAGTGAAACGGGGAACGGGAACACTGAAGCTTTCTTT
D gene: NA; clone size: NA; J gene: TRBJ2-4; V gene: TRBV6-1; CDR3 protein: CASSEVGGTKNIQYF; CDR3 DNA: TGTGCCAGCAGTGAAGTCGGGGGAACCAAAAACATTCAGTACTTC
D gene: NA; clone size: NA; J gene: TRBJ2-2; V gene: TRBV29-1; CDR3 protein: CSVDHEREANTGELFF; CDR3 DNA: TGCAGCGTTGATCACGAAAGGGAGGCGAACACCGGGGAGCTGTTTTTT
D gene: TRBD1; clone size: NA; J gene: TRBJ1-5; V gene: TRBV18; CDR3 protein: CASSPRDSHNQPQHF; CDR3 DNA: TGTGCCAGCTCACCCCGGGACAGCCACAATCAGCCCCAGCATTTT
D gene: NA; clone size: NA; J gene: TRBJ1-1; V gene: TRBV6-5; CDR3 protein: CAAGVVTATEAFF; CDR3 DNA: TGTGCCGCGGGCGTGGTGACCGCCACTGAAGCTTTCTTT
D gene: TRBD1; clone size: NA; J gene: TRBJ1-2; V gene: TRBV28; CDR3 protein: CASRVGTGGGYTF; CDR3 DNA: TGTGCCAGCAGGGTCGGGACAGGGGGTGGCTACACCTTC
D gene: TRBD1; clone size: NA; J gene: TRBJ2-5; V gene: TRBV11-2; CDR3 protein: CASSLNRGQETQYF; CDR3 DNA: TGTGCCAGCAGCTTAAACAGGGGTCAAGAGACCCAGTACTTC
D gene: NA; clone size: NA; J gene: TRBJ1-6; V gene: TRBV18; CDR3 protein: CASSPAGQWLGSYNSPLHF; CDR3 DNA: TGTGCCAGCTCACCAGCCGGACAGTGGCTTGGCTCCTATAATTCACCCCTCCACTTT